These 7 T cell receptor beta chains came from one sample sequenced in a study of PD-L1 blockade in urothelial cancer. Time point described: peripheral blood 6 weeks after treatment start. The protocol was immunoSEQ multiplex PCR, while the TCRdb copy is restricted to in-frame clones and leaves out a portion. Of about 51,000 clones listed, around nine tenths are singletons. This sample comprised PBMCs, obtained around atezolizumab (anti-PD-L1) treatment. The receptors shown here come from a man in his sixties with urothelial cancer.

The chain links TRBV2 to TRBJ2-3; 9 nucleotides line up with TRBD2. CDR1 is SNHLY and CDR2 is FYNNEI in the germline V gene. J gave up 4 bases and V 2 bases, and 1 base lay outside the gene matches. The CDR3 totals 14 residues. The CDR3 DNA reads as TGTGCCAGCAGTGAAAGCGGGGGGCCAGATACGCAGTATTTT. Translated: CASSESGGPDTQYF.

The chain recombines TRBV7-8 with TRBJ1-2; possible D gene TRBD1, 6 bases. Germline CDR1 is SGHVS and CDR2 is FQNEAQ. This CDR3 has 12 amino acids. V gave up 0 bases and J gave up 7 bases, with 6 bases separating them. CDR3 sequence reads: CASSLAGGGYTF. In nucleotides, the CDR3 is TGTGCCAGCAGCTTAGCAGGGGGTGGCTACACCTTC. The whole variable domain, remainder taken from reference TRBV7-8 and TRBJ1-2, is GAGVSQSPRYKVAKRGQDVALRCDPISGHVSLFWYQQALGQGPEFLTYFQNEAQLDKSGLPSDRFFAERPEGSVSTLKIQRTQQEDSAVYLCASSLAGGGYTFGSGTRLTVV.

In nucleotides, the CDR3 is TGCGCCAGCAGCCAAGAGACTAGCGGCTACAATGAGCAGTTCTTC. Translated: CASSQETSGYNEQFF. V gene TRBV4-3 combines with J gene TRBJ2-1; 9 bases agree with TRBD2. CDR1 is LGHNA and CDR2 is YSLEER in the germline V gene. The V segment lost 0 bases and the J segment 3 bases; nucleotides outside the gene matches: 0. The CDR3 consists of 15 residues.

This chain connects TRBV18 to TRBJ2-7, with 7 bases aligning to TRBD1. V shed 3 bases and J 5 bases; nucleotides not matched to a gene: 4. The length of the CDR3 is 13 residues. Per germline, CDR1 KGHSH and CDR2 LQKENI. The chain's CDR3 is CASSPGTEHEQYF. DNA for the CDR3: TGTGCCAGCTCACCCGGGACAGAACACGAGCAGTACTTC.

The gene calls are TRBV7-2 and TRBJ2-1; 9 bases line up with TRBD2. V lost 1 base to trimming and J lost 8 bases; unmatched junction nucleotides: 9. The CDR3 runs 16 residues. Looked up from germline, CDR1 is SGHTA and CDR2 is FQGNSA. The CDR3 sequence: CASSLEGLAGYHEQFF. CDR3 DNA sequence: TGTGCCAGCAGCTTAGAGGGCCTAGCGGGATATCATGAGCAGTTCTTC. The whole variable domain, filled in from reference TRBV7-2 and TRBJ2-1, reads GAGVSQSPSNKVTEKGKDVELRCDPISGHTALYWYRQSLGQGLEFLIYFQGNSAPDKSGLPSDRFSAERTGGSVSTLTIQRTQQEDSAVYLCASSLEGLAGYHEQFFGPGTRLTVL.

The chain recombines TRBV7-2 with TRBJ1-5; D is unresolved. The CDR3 loop spans 15 amino acids. Germline lookup yields CDR1 SGHTA and CDR2 FQGNSA. Trimming removed 5 bases at V and 1 base at J, with 12 bases between. The CDR3 is CASSQEGMSNQPQHF. The CDR3 region has the DNA TGTGCCAGCAGCCAGGAGGGTATGAGCAATCAGCCCCAGCATTTT.

The genes are TRBV7-8 and TRBJ2-5, with TRBD2 matching over 12 bases. V dropped 5 bases and J dropped 2; count of bases not matched to a gene: 6. Germline V gene data show CDR1 as SGHVS and CDR2 as FQNEAQ. This CDR3 is 16 amino acids long. The CDR3 DNA is TGTGCCAGCAGCCCCCTTGGACTAGCGGGACAAGAGACCCAGTACTTC. Its translation is CASSPLGLAGQETQYF. Full variable domain (missing parts from reference TRBV7-8 and TRBJ2-5): GAGVSQSPRYKVAKRGQDVALRCDPISGHVSLFWYQQALGQGPEFLTYFQNEAQLDKSGLPSDRFFAERPEGSVSTLKIQRTQQEDSAVYLCASSPLGLAGQETQYFGPGTRLLVL.